A selection of T cell receptor beta chains follows, all from one sample in a study of response to subunit inactivated influenza vaccine. One entry per CDR3 protein results from TCRdb running MiXCR on the RT-PCR reads. The profile shows fewer than 550,000 distinct CDR3 sequences, roughly 27% of them singletons. Sequenced material: CD4+ T cells sorted from PBMCs, taken 5 days after vaccination. The receptors originated from a man between 45 and 60 years old who received an inactivated influenza vaccine. Both conserved end residues are part of each CDR3. The order of the fields is CDR3 DNA, CDR3 protein, V gene, J gene, clone size, D gene. The D gene is left open where the match is weak. Only some rows state a clone size, as once, few, many or a class for expanded clones.

TGCGCCAGCAGCCTCCGGGCTGAGCTCAATGAGCAGTTCTTC,CASSLRAELNEQFF,TRBV4-1,TRBJ2-1,.,.
TGTGCCAGCAGCGGGGGAGGAATCTATGGCTACACCTTC,CASSGGGIYGYTF,TRBV6-2/TRBV6-3,TRBJ1-2,many,.
TGTGCCAGCAGTACCCAGGCGGGTATTGCGTACTTC,CASSTQAGIAYF,TRBV12-3/TRBV12-4,TRBJ2-7,.,.
TGTGCCAGCAGCTTGGGGACTAGCGGGGGGCTCGCAGATACGCAGTATTTT,CASSLGTSGGLADTQYF,TRBV5-4,TRBJ2-3,.,TRBD2
TGCAGGGCGTCAACTAGCGGAGCCTACAATGAGCAGTTCTTC,CRASTSGAYNEQFF,TRBV20-1,TRBJ2-1,.,TRBD2
TGTGCCACCAGTGATCCCTTACAGGGGGCGCAGTATTTT,CATSDPLQGAQYF,TRBV24-1,TRBJ2-3,few,TRBD1
TGTGCCAGCAGCGGTGGACAGGGCCTTCACACAGATACGCAGTATTTT,CASSGGQGLHTDTQYF,TRBV21-1,TRBJ2-3,.,.
TGCGCCAGCAGCCAGGGGGCGAACACCGGGGAGCTGTTTTTT,CASSQGANTGELFF,TRBV4-2,TRBJ2-2,many,TRBD1
TGCAGCACCACTAGCCCGAGAGGACGTAATGAGCAGTTCTTC,CSTTSPRGRNEQFF,TRBV29-1,TRBJ2-1,.,.
TGTGCCAGCAGCCAAGAGTCTAGCGGGAGACCGGAAGATGAGCAGTTCTTC,CASSQESSGRPEDEQFF,TRBV4-2,TRBJ2-1,few,TRBD2
TGCGCCAGCAGCCCTGGGACAGCTCCTGATACGCAGTATTTT,CASSPGTAPDTQYF,TRBV5-1,TRBJ2-3,.,TRBD1
TGTGCCAGCAGCTTAGGGACTCTTCGGGGAGAGCAGTTCTTC,CASSLGTLRGEQFF,TRBV11-2,TRBJ2-1,few,.
TGTGCCAGCAGCTCGTTCCAGGGGCACTATGAGCAGTTCTTC,CASSSFQGHYEQFF,TRBV6-2/TRBV6-3,TRBJ2-1,few,.
TGTGCCAGCAGTTACCAAGGCCACTCCAACTCCTACGAGCAGTACTTC,CASSYQGHSNSYEQYF,TRBV6-2/TRBV6-3,TRBJ2-7,.,.
TGTGCCAGCAGCTTACTAGCGGCGAATGAGCAGTTCTTC,CASSLLAANEQFF,TRBV7-2,TRBJ2-1,.,TRBD2
TGTGCCAGCAGCTTCGGGCCGGTGGGGACAGGGTCCTACGAGCAGTACTTC,CASSFGPVGTGSYEQYF,TRBV5-6,TRBJ2-7,.,TRBD1
TGTGCCAGCAGTTTTAGAGGGGACGGTGGCTACACCTTC,CASSFRGDGGYTF,TRBV27,TRBJ1-2,few,.
TGTGCCAGCAGCTTAGTCCCCGTTGGGACAGCAGTCAATCAGCCCCAGCATTTT,CASSLVPVGTAVNQPQHF,TRBV11-2,TRBJ1-5,few,TRBD1
TGTGCCAGCAGTTACGACGGACTAGTCCCATTTACGCAGTATTTT,CASSYDGLVPFTQYF,TRBV6-2/TRBV6-3,TRBJ2-3,.,TRBD2
TGTGCCAGCAGTGAACGCCGCGAGCAGTACTTC,CASSERREQYF,TRBV6-1,TRBJ2-7,few,.
TGTGCCAGCAGTTTCCGGGACTTGGGGGCCCAAGAGACCCAGTACTTC,CASSFRDLGAQETQYF,TRBV28,TRBJ2-5,few,.
TGTGCCAGCAGCCTGACAGTTTCCCTCCGGAATGAGCAGTTCTTC,CASSLTVSLRNEQFF,TRBV7-9,TRBJ2-1,.,.
TGCAGTGCTGTAGTAGCGGGAGGCTACGAGCAGTACTTC,CSAVVAGGYEQYF,TRBV20-1,TRBJ2-7,few,TRBD2
TGTGCCAGCAGCTTAGACAGCGGAGTAGCCAAAAACATTCAGTACTTC,CASSLDSGVAKNIQYF,TRBV7-2,TRBJ2-4,.,.
TGTGCCAGCAGCGTAGGACGGGAACAAGAGACCCAGTACTTC,CASSVGREQETQYF,TRBV9,TRBJ2-5,.,.
TGTGCCAGCAGTTATAGGCTAGCGGGAGGGGAGCAGTTCTTC,CASSYRLAGGEQFF,TRBV12-3/TRBV12-4,TRBJ2-1,many,TRBD2
TGTGCCAGCAGCTTAGTTTCGGGGAACGAGCAGTACTTC,CASSLVSGNEQYF,TRBV7-9,TRBJ2-7,.,.
TGCGCCAGCAGCTTGCGGTCTAGCGGGGGGGCCTTGTATGAGCAGTTCTTC,CASSLRSSGGALYEQFF,TRBV5-1,TRBJ2-1,few,TRBD2
TGCAGTGCGCTGGGACAGAACTACGAGCAGTACTTC,CSALGQNYEQYF,TRBV20-1,TRBJ2-7,few,TRBD1
TGTGCCAGCAGCTTCGACAGACCCTATGGCTACACCTTC,CASSFDRPYGYTF,TRBV5-5,TRBJ1-2,.,.
TGCAGTGCTAGGCCCCTGGTCTACGAGCAGTACTTC,CSARPLVYEQYF,TRBV20-1,TRBJ2-7,.,.
TGCAGTGCTGCCCTCAGACTAGCGGATAAAGAGACCCAGTACTTC,CSAALRLADKETQYF,TRBV20-1,TRBJ2-5,.,TRBD2
TGTGCCACCAGCAGAGATAAGTACGCAGGAGGTGGCACCGGGGAGCTGTTTTTT,CATSRDKYAGGGTGELFF,TRBV15,TRBJ2-2,few,.
TGTGCCAGCAGCCAAGATGCAATTCACTACGAGCAGTACTTC,CASSQDAIHYEQYF,TRBV14,TRBJ2-7,.,.
TGTGCCAGCAGTTTCTTGACAGGGAGCTCTCGAGAGACCCAGTACTTC,CASSFLTGSSRETQYF,TRBV27,TRBJ2-5,.,TRBD1